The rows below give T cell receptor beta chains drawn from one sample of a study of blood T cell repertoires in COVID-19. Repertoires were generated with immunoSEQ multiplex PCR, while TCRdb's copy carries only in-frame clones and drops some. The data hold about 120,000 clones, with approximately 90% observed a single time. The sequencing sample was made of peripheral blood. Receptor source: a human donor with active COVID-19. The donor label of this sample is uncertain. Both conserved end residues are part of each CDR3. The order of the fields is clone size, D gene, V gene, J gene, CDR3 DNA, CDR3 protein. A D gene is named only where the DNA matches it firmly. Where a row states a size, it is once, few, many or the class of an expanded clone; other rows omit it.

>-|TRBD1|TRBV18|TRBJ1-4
TGTGCCAGCTCATCGGACAGGCTTGCAACTAATGAAAAACTGTTTTTT
CASSSDRLATNEKLFF
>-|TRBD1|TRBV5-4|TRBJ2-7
TGTGCCAGCAGCTTGGCGGGACAGGCGTCCTACGAGCAGTACTTC
CASSLAGQASYEQYF
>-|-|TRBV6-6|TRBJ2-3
TGTGCCAGCACGCCCTCCCCGGGGGACCGAGAAGATACGCAGTATTTT
CASTPSPGDREDTQYF
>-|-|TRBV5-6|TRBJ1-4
TGTGCCAGCAGCTTGGGCGGGATTCTTAATGTAAAACTGTTTTTT
CASSLGGILNVKLFF
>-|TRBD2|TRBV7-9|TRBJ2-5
TGTGCCAGCAGCCCCCACGGCGGGGGAGCCTTCCAAGAGACCCAGTACTTC
CASSPHGGGAFQETQYF
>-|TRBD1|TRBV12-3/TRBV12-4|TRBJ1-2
TGTGCCAGCCGACAGGGGGATAGCTATGGCTACACCTTC
CASRQGDSYGYTF
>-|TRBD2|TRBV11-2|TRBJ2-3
TGTGCCAGCAGCTTAGTAGCGGGGGGGGCGGGCACAGATACGCAGTATTTT
CASSLVAGGAGTDTQYF
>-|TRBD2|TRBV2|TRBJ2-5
TGTGCCAGCAGTGAATATAGCGGGTACCAAGAGACCCAGTACTTC
CASSEYSGYQETQYF
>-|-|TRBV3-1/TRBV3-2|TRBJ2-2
TGTGCCAGCAGCCAAGTTCGGCCGGCGGGTACCGGGGAGCTGTTTTTT
CASSQVRPAGTGELFF
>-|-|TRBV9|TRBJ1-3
TGTGCCAGCAGCGATCTCCCTGGAAACACCATATATTTT
CASSDLPGNTIYF
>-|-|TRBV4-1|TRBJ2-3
TGCGCCAGCAGCCAAGAAGGGGTAGGGCTAAACACAGATACGCAGTATTTT
CASSQEGVGLNTDTQYF
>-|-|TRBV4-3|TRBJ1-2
TGCGCCAGCAGCCAGGGCCTCGACACTTCCTATGGCTACACCTTC
CASSQGLDTSYGYTF
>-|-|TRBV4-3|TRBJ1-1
TGCGCCAGCAGCCAAGATTGGAGTGGGTATGGCACTGAAGCTTTCTTT
CASSQDWSGYGTEAFF
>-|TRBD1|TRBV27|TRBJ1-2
TGTGCCAGCAGTTTTGGTACGGACAGGGTAGGCAGCCCCACCTTC
CASSFGTDRVGSPTF
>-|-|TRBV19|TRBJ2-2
TGTGCCAGTAGTTGGCGGAGACAGGAGAACACCGGGGAGCTGTTTTTT
CASSWRRQENTGELFF
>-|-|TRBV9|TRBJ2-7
TGTGCCAGCAGCGTAGCAGGGGGGAGCTCCTACGAGCAGTACTTC
CASSVAGGSSYEQYF
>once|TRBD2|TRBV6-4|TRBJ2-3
TGTGCCAGCAGTGACGAGGCGGGGGGCACAGATACGCAGTATTTT
CASSDEAGGTDTQYF
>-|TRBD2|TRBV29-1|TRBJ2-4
TGCAGCGTTGGCTGGGGGGGAAAAAACATTCAGTACTTC
CSVGWGGKNIQYF
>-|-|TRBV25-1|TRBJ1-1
TGTGCCAGCAGTGAATTGTGGGCTCCGAACACTGAAGCTTTCTTT
CASSELWAPNTEAFF
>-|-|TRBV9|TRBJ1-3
TGTGCCAGCAGCGTAGACCGGACAACTGGAAACACCATATATTTT
CASSVDRTTGNTIYF
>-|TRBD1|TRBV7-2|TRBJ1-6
TGTGCCAGCAGTCCCTCGCCCCAGGGGGCATCACCCCTCCACTTT
CASSPSPQGASPLHF
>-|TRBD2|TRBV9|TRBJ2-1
TGTGCCAGCAGCCAGACTAGCGGGAGCTCCTACAATGAGCAGTTCTTC
CASSQTSGSSYNEQFF
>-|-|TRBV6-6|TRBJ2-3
TGTGCCAGCAGTGCACAGGGGCGGGGAACAGATACGCAGTATTTT
CASSAQGRGTDTQYF
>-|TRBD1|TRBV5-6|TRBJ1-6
TGTGCCAGCAGCTTCCCGGGACAGTTGAATTCACCCCTCCACTTT
CASSFPGQLNSPLHF
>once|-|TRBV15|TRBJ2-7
TGTGCCACCACGCGCGGGTTATCCTACGAGCAGTACTTC
CATTRGLSYEQYF
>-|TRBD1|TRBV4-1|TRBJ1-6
TGCGCCAGCAGCCGTAGGCCACAGGGGGAAAGCTCCTATAATTCACCCCTCCACTTT
CASSRRPQGESSYNSPLHF
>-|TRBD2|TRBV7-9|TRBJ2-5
TGTGCCAGCGGCTCTGGACTAGCGGGGGGCGAGACCCAGTACTTC
CASGSGLAGGETQYF
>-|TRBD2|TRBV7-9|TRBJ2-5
TGTGCCAGCAGCCCCTCTAGCGGGGGGAAAGAGACCCAGTACTTC
CASSPSSGGKETQYF
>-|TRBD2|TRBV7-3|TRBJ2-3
TGTGCCAGCAGTAAGAGCGGGGGAAGCACAGATACGCAGTATTTT
CASSKSGGSTDTQYF
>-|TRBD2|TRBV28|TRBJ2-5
TGTGCCAGCAGAATGGCGGGGGGACTTTTGTACCAAGAGACCCAGTACTTC
CASRMAGGLLYQETQYF